Following are 17 T cell receptor beta chains from one sample sequenced in a study of identical twins (dated by TCRdb to 2016 to 2017). Receptors were amplified or captured by 5' RACE. The run used an Illumina HiSeq 2000. TCRdb ran its own pipeline on the public reads, namely fastp trimming at Q25 and MiXCR clone calling, and kept in-frame beta chains. Rows with a matching CDR3 protein are joined into one entry that keeps the most common DNA and genes. The sample includes roughly 1,500,000 distinct CDR3 sequences, with about 32% observed a single time. 0.27% of the sample goes to the ten largest clones. The sequenced material came from cord blood. Receptors originate from a newborn girl in good health.

The J gene is TRBJ2-3, the V gene TRBV7-6, with TRBD2 identical over 7 bases. V lost 5 bases, J lost 4 bases, and 6 bases stayed unmatched. CDR1 and CDR2 (germline): SGHVS, FNYEAQ. This CDR3 has 14 amino acids. The CDR3 spells CASSPEAGSDTQYF. The DNA for the CDR3 is TGTGCCAGCAGCCCTGAAGCGGGGTCAGATACGCAGTATTTT.

The gene calls are TRBV5-5 and TRBJ2-7, with D possibly being TRBD2 (5 bases). V was shortened by 7 bases and J by 0 bases, with 11 bases between the two germline ends. CDR1 SGHKS and CDR2 YYEKEE come from the germline V gene (reference sequence). The CDR3 is made up of 13 amino acids. For the CDR3, the DNA is TGTGCCAGCGGGAGACTGTCCTCCTACGAGCAGTACTTC. This encodes CASGRLSSYEQYF.

V is TRBV3-1 and J is TRBJ2-1; D not certain. V dropped 1 base and J dropped 10 bases, with 14 bases sitting between them. CDR1 is LGHDT, CDR2 YNNKEL, per germline (reference sequence). The CDR3 consists of 14 residues. The CDR3 DNA reads as TGTGCCAGCAGCCAAGGTACCGGTCTTAGGGAGCAGTTCTTC. Translation gives CASSQGTGLREQFF.

This clonotype was found a few times. The V and J genes are TRBV28 and TRBJ2-7; D gene ambiguous. Trimming took 6 bases from V and 6 from J, leaving 12 bases between them. This CDR3 spans 12 amino acids. Germline lookup yields CDR1 MDHEN and CDR2 SYDVKM. The CDR3 sequence: CASSPPVFEQYF. CDR3 in DNA: TGTGCCAGCAGCCCGCCCGTCTTCGAGCAGTACTTC.

The gene calls are TRBV11-2 and TRBJ1-1; no reliable D call. This CDR3 contains 14 residues. V was pared by 1 base and J by 0 bases, with 6 bases between. Germline lookup yields CDR1 SGHAT and CDR2 FQNNGV. The DNA of the CDR3 is TGTGCCAGCAGCTTAGCGCCCCTGAACACTGAAGCTTTCTTT. As protein: CASSLAPLNTEAFF.

This clonotype has just a few counts. The rearrangement links TRBV4-2 to TRBJ2-3; D unclear. Germline V CDR1 and CDR2: LGHNA, YNFKEQ. CDR3 length equals 16 residues. Trimming removed 0 bases from V and 1 base from J, with 11 bases in between. CDR3 protein: CASSQDIELGTDTQYF. CDR3 bases: TGTGCCAGCAGCCAAGATATAGAGCTTGGCACAGATACGCAGTATTTT.

V gene TRBV4-1 combines with J gene TRBJ2-1; D is ambiguous. The CDR3 consists of 16 residues. Germline V gene sequence: CDR1 MGHRA, CDR2 YSYEKL. Trimming took off 5 bases at V and 10 bases at J, with 24 bases between the two ends. CDR3 protein: CASSDTEVGSRSEQFF. DNA for the CDR3: TGCGCCAGCAGCGACACCGAAGTCGGGTCTCGAAGCGAGCAGTTCTTC.

The sample holds a few counts of this clonotype. The chain couples TRBV6-5 to TRBJ1-2; no clear D gene. V was pared by 0 bases and J by 0 bases, with 17 bases between. CDR1 MNHEY and CDR2 SVGAGI come from the germline V gene. The CDR3 extends over 18 amino acids. This CDR3 reads CASSYSRSTERANYGYTF. In nucleotides, the CDR3 is TGTGCCAGCAGTTACTCGAGAAGCACAGAGCGAGCTAACTATGGCTACACCTTC.

J is TRBJ2-2 and V is TRBV7-2; 9 bases map to TRBD2. Germline V CDR1 and CDR2: SGHTA, FQGNSA. This CDR3 comprises 16 residues. After removal of 2 bases from V and 5 bases from J, the junction contained 6 bases not matched to a gene. CDR3 sequence reads: CASSLYSGGVTGELFF. The CDR3 region has the DNA TGTGCCAGCAGCTTATATAGCGGGGGAGTTACCGGGGAGCTGTTTTTT.

V usage is TRBV9 and J usage is TRBJ2-1; 9 bases are shared with TRBD2. Germline loops: CDR1 SGDLS, CDR2 YYNGEE. The CDR3 runs 17 residues. With 2 bases clipped from V and 2 bases from J, the junction kept 8 bases outside the gene matches. The DNA for the CDR3 is TGTGCCAGCAGCGTCAGGACCGGGACTAGCCCCTACAATGAGCAGTTCTTC. As protein: CASSVRTGTSPYNEQFF. The complete variable domain, with remaining parts taken from reference TRBV9 and TRBJ2-1, reads DSGVTQTPKHLITATGQRVTLRCSPRSGDLSVYWYQQSLDQGLQFLIQYYNGEERAKGNILERFSAQQFPDLHSELNLSSLELGDSALYFCASSVRTGTSPYNEQFFGPGTRLTVL.

This clonotype was observed a handful of times. The chain has TRBV5-1 and TRBJ2-3, with D perhaps TRBD1 (6 bases). Trimming removed 4 bases at V and 2 bases at J, with 17 bases between. Germline values: CDR1 SGHRS, CDR2 YFSETQ. This CDR3 is 16 amino acids long. CDR3 loop: CASSRGSGHHTDTQYF. The CDR3 DNA follows: TGCGCCAGCAGCCGGGGTTCGGGACACCACACAGATACGCAGTATTTT.

V is TRBV13 and J is TRBJ2-7; 7 bases are a match to TRBD2. CDR3 size: 15 residues. Trimming took 5 bases from V and 2 from J; bases not matched to a gene: 9. Germline V lookup: CDR1 PRHDT, CDR2 FYEKMQ (reference sequence). The CDR3 nucleotides are TGTGCCAGCAGCCCAGGGCGGGGGTCCCCCTACGAGCAGTACTTC. It specifies CASSPGRGSPYEQYF.

In this sample, this clonotype turned up many times. The chain carries TRBV6-6 and TRBJ2-7; TRBD1 is a possible D gene (6 bases). CDR3 length equals 12 residues. V lost 6 bases, J lost 5 bases, and 11 bases lay in between. CDR1 MNHNY and CDR2 SVGAGI come from the germline V gene (reference sequence). The CDR3 here is CASRLQGHEQYF. The CDR3 nucleotides are TGTGCCAGCAGATTACAGGGCCACGAGCAGTACTTC.

The V and J genes are TRBV9 and TRBJ2-7; D ambiguous. The V and J ends lost 0 bases and 7 bases respectively, with 11 bases between them. This CDR3 contains 13 residues. Germline loops: CDR1 SGDLS, CDR2 YYNGEE. CDR3 protein: CASSVAPLSEQYF. The CDR3 DNA follows: TGTGCCAGCAGCGTAGCCCCACTAAGTGAGCAGTACTTC.

The chain links TRBV2 to TRBJ2-7; TRBD2 agrees at 8 bases. The J segment lost 5 bases and the V segment lost 2 bases, leaving 5 bases of the junction unmatched. The V gene's germline CDR1 is SNHLY and CDR2 FYNNEI. The CDR3 sequence is 14 residues long. In DNA, the CDR3 is TGTGCCAGCAGTGAATGGGGAGCGGGGGACGAGCAGTACTTC. Its protein is CASSEWGAGDEQYF.

The chain combines TRBV10-3 with TRBJ1-2; weak D call: TRBD1 (6 bases). The V gene's germline CDR1 is ENHRY and CDR2 SYGVKD. Deletions cut 9 bases from V and 6 bases from J, with 11 bases between. The CDR3 has 11 amino acids. CDR3 DNA sequence: TGTGCCATGGACAGTCGAAATGGCTACACCTTC. Translating it yields CAMDSRNGYTF.

Only a few counts were recorded for this clonotype. The chain links TRBV12-3 or TRBV12-4 to TRBJ2-1, with D perhaps TRBD2 (6 bases). The V and J ends lost 1 base and 6 bases respectively, with 16 bases between them. The CDR3 is made up of 16 amino acids. The CDR3 loop reads CASSLVGGGGGNEQFF. Written as DNA, the CDR3 is TGTGCCAGCAGTTTAGTGGGGGGAGGAGGTGGCAATGAGCAGTTCTTC.